This record covers a single T cell receptor (beta chain). The antigen it recognizes is unknown. No clone much larger than this one lies a single base away; base qualities are absent. The data were obtained in a study of OX40 agonist ivuxolimab in advanced cancers. Study-wide context: Ivuxolimab, which targeted the costimulatory receptor OX40 (CD134), was an agonistic, fully human IgG2 monoclonal antibody. Intravenous ivuxolimab was administered to patients every 2 weeks at six dose levels: 0.01, 0.1, 0.3, 1.5, 3 and 10 mg/kg. Of the approximately 53 patients in dose escalation, 19 had hepatocellular carcinoma, about 15 had melanoma, 9 had renal cell carcinoma and 9 had head and neck cancer. A male proportion of 70% to 90% and a mean age of 60 years, ranging from about 23 to 90, were recorded for the dose-escalation cohort. Prior anti-PD-1, anti-PD-L1 or anti-CTLA-4 therapy was permitted, and checkpoint inhibitors had been received by about two fifths of dose-escalation patients. Partial responses occurred in three dose-escalation patients, of whom one had hepatocellular carcinoma and two had cutaneous melanoma. The point of sequencing TCRbeta in the periphery was to test whether ivuxolimab changed TCR sequence diversity and drove clonal T-cell expansion. The paper covers the monotherapy dose-escalation part of the phase I ivuxolimab trial, which included N of about 56 patients.

The trial excluded patients who had a history of autoimmune disease or were on systemic immunosuppression. In every dose cohort, peripheral blood was drawn for TCR sequencing at baseline, cycle 4 day 1, and cycle 7 day 1. Samples were obtained from an open-label, multicenter, first-in-human phase I dose-escalation trial of ivuxolimab. Adults with locally advanced or metastatic melanoma, renal cell, hepatocellular, or head and neck squamous cell carcinoma were enrolled in the trial. Before TCR sequencing, CD4+ T cells and CD8+ T cells were sorted from peripheral blood as separate populations. The study at large found these results: Low levels of normalized T-cell clonal expansion were also seen in some nonresponding patients. Antigen specificity was not determined for the clonally expanded peripheral T cells. In the 0.1-3.0 mg/kg groups, partial responders were among the patients with the lowest normalized peripheral clonal expansion, particularly in CD8+ T cells. After ivuxolimab, CD8+ T cells had more expanded clones than CD4+ T cells on average. Clonal expansion of both CD4+ and CD8+ blood T cells was observed from baseline to week 6 at doses 0.1 to 3.0 mg/kg.

Trimming at the junction amounts to 5 bases on V and 8 bases on J, and the germline ends lie 9 bases apart. The germline V gene supplies CDR1 MNHEY and CDR2 SVGAGI. Reading from cysteine to phenylalanine, the CDR3 counts 12 amino acids. Only the CDR3 portion is preserved as DNA: 36 bases, with reading frame beginning at the first base. Genomic DNA was extracted from sorted cells for sequencing of the TCRbeta CDR3 region. TCRbeta CDR3 regions were sequenced using the immunoSEQ Assay. TCRdb provides this immuneACCESS table in a form limited to in-frame rearrangements. Some clones are lacking; in checked studies, under half of them reflect an unresolved V gene, and why the rest are absent is not known. For this sample there are about 76,000 clones; roughly 91% appear just once. Over 10% of the sample belongs to the ten largest clones.

The V gene is TRBV6-5 and the J gene is TRBJ2-2; too little of a D gene remains to name it. This sequence originates from an adult with an advanced solid tumor such as melanoma, head and neck, liver or kidney cancer. Sequencing used CD4+ or CD8+ T cells sorted from blood, obtained in a trial of the OX40 agonist ivuxolimab. The CDR3 corresponds to CASSTWGGELFF. The sequenced DNA: TGTGCCAGCAGTACGTGGGGTGGGGAGCTGTTTTTT.